This record looks at one T cell receptor beta chain sequence and its context. The antigen remains unidentified. The primer mix had 60 Vbeta and 13 Jbeta primers. Profiled with immunoSEQ multiplex PCR; TCRdb holds only in-frame clones, not every one. The sample yields around 130,000 clones, 81% seen once. Germline CDR1 and CDR2: SGHAT and FQNNGV. The CDR3 extends over 15 amino acids. The V gene end was trimmed by 5 bases and the J gene end by 2 bases; junction bases not matched to a gene: 7. The entry originates in a study of cytomegalovirus exposure and HLA in healthy donors. The study's findings and limits: Most CMV-associated TCR beta chains were later found to appear HLA-restricted. TCR beta V- and J-gene trimming, according to a later analysis, was linked to a missense DCLRE1C variant.

This chain uses TRBV11-2 with TRBJ2-5, with 8 positions matching TRBD1. This TCR was sampled from a woman aged 35 to 49 in good health and CMV-seropositive. The sample comprised PBMCs. CDR3 loop: CASSQDRVGQETQYF. In DNA form, the CDR3 reads TGTGCCAGCAGCCAGGACAGGGTGGGTCAAGAGACCCAGTACTTC. The full variable domain, with the rest looked up from reference TRBV11-2 and TRBJ2-5, is EAGVAQSPRYKIIEKRQSVAFWCNPISGHATLYWYQQILGQGPKLLIQFQNNGVVDDSQLPKDRFSAERLKGVDSTLKIQPAKLEDSAVYLCASSQDRVGQETQYFGPGTRLLVL.